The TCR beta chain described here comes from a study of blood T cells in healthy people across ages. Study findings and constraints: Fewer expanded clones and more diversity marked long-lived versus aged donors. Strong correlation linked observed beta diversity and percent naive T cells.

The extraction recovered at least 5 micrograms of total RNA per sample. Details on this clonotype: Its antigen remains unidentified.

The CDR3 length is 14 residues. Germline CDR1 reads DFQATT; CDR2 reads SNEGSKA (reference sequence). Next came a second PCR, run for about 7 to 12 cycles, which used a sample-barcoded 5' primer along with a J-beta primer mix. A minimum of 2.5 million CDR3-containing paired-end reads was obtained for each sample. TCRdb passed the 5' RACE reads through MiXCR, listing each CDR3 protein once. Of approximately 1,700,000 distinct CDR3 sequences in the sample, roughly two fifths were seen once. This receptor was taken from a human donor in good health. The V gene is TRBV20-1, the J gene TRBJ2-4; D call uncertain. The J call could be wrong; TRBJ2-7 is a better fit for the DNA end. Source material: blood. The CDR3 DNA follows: TGCAGTGCTAGAGATTCGCGCACGAACTACGAGCAGTACTTC. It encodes CSARDSRTNYEQYF.